One T cell receptor (beta chain) is described in this entry. Its antigen is unknown. This sample stems from a study of PD-1 blockade in classical Hodgkin lymphoma. There was relapse after autologous stem cell transplantation in every patient, and there was variation in brentuximab vedotin exposure. The best responses consisted of complete response, partial response or progressive disease. The assay was immunoSEQ multiplex PCR, and TCRdb's table has in-frame clones only and misses some. The data contain about 97,000 clones, roughly 84% of them seen just once; the ten biggest clones take up 10% to 15%. Study outcomes and limitations: Nivolumab initiated under 1 year post-ASCT led to patient exclusion.

Germline V CDR1 and CDR2: LNHDA, SQIVND (reference sequence). CDR3 length: 13 amino acids. Between the trimmed V and J ends, which lost 4 bases and 5 bases, there was a span of 11 bases. This specimen was peripheral blood mononuclear cells (PBMCs), taken at baseline. This clonotype was obtained from a human donor with classical Hodgkin lymphoma. This chain uses TRBV19 with TRBJ1-1; tentative D call: TRBD1 (6 bases). This CDR3 is CASSTRTVTEAFF. The CDR3 DNA reads as TGTGCCAGTAGTACCCGGACAGTTACTGAAGCTTTCTTT.